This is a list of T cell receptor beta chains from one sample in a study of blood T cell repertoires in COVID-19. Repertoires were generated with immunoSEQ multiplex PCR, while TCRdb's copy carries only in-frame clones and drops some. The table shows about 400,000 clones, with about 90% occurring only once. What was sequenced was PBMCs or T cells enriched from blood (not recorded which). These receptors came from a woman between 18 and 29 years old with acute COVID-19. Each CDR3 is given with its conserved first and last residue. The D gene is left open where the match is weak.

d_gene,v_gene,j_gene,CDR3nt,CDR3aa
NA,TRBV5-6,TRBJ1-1,TGTGCCAGCAGTTCCCGGGACATAGGAAAGAACACTGAAGCTTTCTTT,CASSSRDIGKNTEAFF
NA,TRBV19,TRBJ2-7,TGTGCCAGTAGTAGGGGGGGCGAAGTGGAAGAGCAGTACTTC,CASSRGGEVEEQYF
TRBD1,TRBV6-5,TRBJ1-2,TGTGCCAGCAGTTACGGCTCCAGGGGGGATTATGGCTACACCTTC,CASSYGSRGDYGYTF
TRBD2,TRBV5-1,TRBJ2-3,TGCGCCAGCAGCACTAGCGGGAGGGGCACAGATACGCAGTATTTT,CASSTSGRGTDTQYF
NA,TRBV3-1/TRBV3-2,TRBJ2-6,TGTGCCAGCACCGACGGACTGATAAACTCTGGGGCCAACGTCCTGACTTTC,CASTDGLINSGANVLTF
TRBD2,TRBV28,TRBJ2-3,TGTGCCAGCAGTTTTCGGCTGAGGACTAGATGGGGCACAGATACGCAGTATTTT,CASSFRLRTRWGTDTQYF
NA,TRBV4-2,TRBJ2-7,TGTGCCAGCAGCCAAGTACAGGACGGCCCCTACGAGCAGTACTTC,CASSQVQDGPYEQYF
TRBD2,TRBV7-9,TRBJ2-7,TGTGCCAGCAGCTTAGGGGGACTAGCTTCCTACGAGCAGTACTTC,CASSLGGLASYEQYF
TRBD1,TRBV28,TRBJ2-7,TGTGCCAGCAGTTTATACCAGACCGGGACAGCTCCCTACGAGCAGTACTTC,CASSLYQTGTAPYEQYF
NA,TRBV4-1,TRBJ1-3,TGCGCCAGCAGCCAAGCAGGGTTAGGAAACACCATATATTTT,CASSQAGLGNTIYF
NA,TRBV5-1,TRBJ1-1,TGCGCCAGCAGCTTGGATCCAGGCGTCACTGAAGCTTTCTTT,CASSLDPGVTEAFF
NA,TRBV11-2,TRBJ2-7,TGTGCCAGCAGCTTAGATGGGGGGAGTGCGGCCGAGCAGTACTTC,CASSLDGGSAAEQYF